This T cell receptor beta chain was obtained from a study of T cells in Graves' hyperthyroidism and ophthalmopathy. Overall study results and limits: Ophthalmopathy cases were set apart from stable hyperthyroidism by a 13 V-J model.

TCR beta CDR3 regions were amplified from RNA. HTBI primers were the set used in a first-round RT-PCR of the TCR CDR3. TCRdb processed the multiplex PCR reads anew with MiXCR; each CDR3 protein has one entry. The sample gives around 290,000 distinct CDR3 sequences, 17% of which show up once; around 57% is in the top ten. Points on this clonotype: The target antigen is unknown.

The CDR3 is made up of 12 amino acids. V was cut by 4 bases and J by 7 bases, with 11 bases left in between. CDR1 is MNHEY, CDR2 SMNVEV, per germline (reference sequence). The chain links TRBV27 to TRBJ2-7, with a weak D call TRBD2 (5 bases). The TCR originated in a woman between 55 and 75 years old with Graves' ophthalmopathy. Sequencing was done on a sample of blood. The CDR3 DNA sequence: TGTGCCAGCAGTTCTCGAGGGAGAGAGCAGTACTTC. It translates to CASSSRGREQYF.